The clone carrying this TCR beta chain was seen many times. Antigen: not known. Germline CDR1 is DFQATT and CDR2 is SNEGSKA (reference sequence). V dropped 8 bases and J dropped 5 bases, with 15 bases sitting between them. CDR3 length equals 12 residues. The data stem from a study of read filtering for tumor transcriptome and immune sequencing. The library was built from about 400 ng RNA with molecular barcoded adaptors for alpha/delta and beta/gamma chains. TCRdb ran MiXCR on the reads and lists one entry per CDR3 protein. Seen here are 46,000 or so distinct CDR3 sequences, roughly 18% observed once, and the top ten hold just over 15%. The study's findings and limits: Roughly four fifths of IR-seq clonotypes had one read, totaling about 3.5% of reads; RNA-seq: 74.6% and 44.6%.

The receptor comes from a donor over 35 with multiple myeloma. The J gene is TRBJ2-5, the V gene TRBV20-1; D is unresolved. The sequenced sample consisted of a population of CD138-negative cells sorted from bone marrow. In DNA form, the CDR3 reads TGCAGTACCCAGAGGATCGGCGAGACCCAGTACTTC. This codes for CSTQRIGETQYF.